This entry is about one T cell receptor (beta chain). No antigen is known for it. This entry comes from a study of shared clonotypes between healthy human individuals. Between the trimmed V and J ends, which lost 8 bases and 5 bases, there was a span of 12 bases. This CDR3 spans 12 amino acids. CDR1 and CDR2 from the germline V gene are MNHNS and SASEGT. Produced via immunoSEQ multiplex PCR; TCRdb's table is partial and in-frame only. The sample lists about 1.1 million clones, around 82% seen once, with 0.5% to 0.65% in the top ten. Study findings and constraints: Naive subsets generally exceeded memory subsets in estimated richness.

Sequenced material: memory CD4+ T cells from PBMCs. As for subset: CD45RA-negative fraction. The J gene is TRBJ2-5, the V gene TRBV6-1; D is perhaps TRBD1 (5 bases). The sequence was obtained from a young man in good health. Some clones in this sample may be carry-over from other donors' samples. The CDR3 spells CASVPGWETQYF. The CDR3 DNA reads as TGTGCCAGCGTCCCAGGGTGGGAGACCCAGTACTTC.